One sample yielded the 14 T cell receptor beta chains listed below, sequenced in a study of cytomegalovirus exposure and HLA in healthy donors. Primers for the PCR totalled 60 Vbeta and 13 Jbeta. Clones were read by immunoSEQ multiplex PCR, and TCRdb kept only the in-frame ones, dropping some. The sample consists of about 130,000 clones, roughly 84% of them appearing once. The sequenced sample was PBMCs. The source is a man aged 50 or older in good health and CMV-seronegative.

This chain connects TRBV5-4 to TRBJ2-2; a possible D gene is TRBD2 (5 bases). The CDR3 totals 15 residues. V was trimmed by 4 bases and J by 4 bases, leaving 14 bases between them. CDR1 SGHNT and CDR2 YYREEE come from the germline V gene (reference sequence). CDR3 residues: CASSSATSGTGELFF. CDR3 nucleotides: TGTGCCAGCAGCAGTGCCACCAGCGGCACCGGGGAGCTGTTTTTT.

V and J are TRBV7-9 and TRBJ1-3, with a possible D match to TRBD1 (5 bases). CDR1 is SEHNR, CDR2 FQNEAQ, per germline (reference sequence). The CDR3 has 12 amino acids. V lost 1 base to trimming and J lost 8 bases, with 6 bases between them. DNA of the CDR3: TGTGCCAGCAGCTTAGGGGACTACACCATATATTTT. Its translation: CASSLGDYTIYF.

The chain joins TRBV4-1 to TRBJ1-2; TRBD1 aligns across 10 bases. The CDR3 has 15 residues. Germline V gene data show CDR1 as MGHRA and CDR2 as YSYEKL. V dropped 5 bases and J dropped 5; count of bases not matched to a gene: 8. This CDR3 reads CASSTRDRGIYGYTF. DNA of the CDR3: TGCGCCAGCAGCACCCGGGACAGGGGAATATATGGCTACACCTTC.

The sample holds one count of this clone. The CDR3 bases are TGTGCCAGCAGCGTAGGTGGAACAGAGGAGGGAACTGAAGCTTTCTTT. It encodes CASSVGGTEEGTEAFF. The chain couples TRBV9 to TRBJ1-1; the D is unclear. V lost 0 bases and J 5 bases, leaving 17 bases between the germline ends. The CDR3 is 16 residues long. Germline CDR1 reads SGDLS; CDR2 reads YYNGEE.

The J gene is TRBJ1-2, the V gene TRBV7-8, with TRBD1 identical over 9 bases. This CDR3 region has 15 residues. In germline, CDR1 is SGHVS, CDR2 FQNEAQ. V lost 5 bases to trimming and J lost 7 bases; unmatched junction nucleotides: 11. The CDR3 nucleotides read TGTGCCAGCAGCCCCCTTGGGGGACAGGGACGTGGCTACACCTTC. Translating it yields CASSPLGGQGRGYTF.

The rearrangement joins TRBV5-1 to TRBJ2-1; 14 bases map to TRBD2. The V gene's germline CDR1 is SGHRS and CDR2 YFSETQ. V was clipped by 4 bases and J by 6 bases; unmatched bases: 6. The CDR3 sequence is 16 residues long. Here the CDR3 DNA reads TGCGCCAGCAGCCCACAGACTAGCGGGGGGGGCAATGAGCAGTTCTTC. This encodes CASSPQTSGGGNEQFF. Full variable domain (rest looked up from reference TRBV5-1 and TRBJ2-1): KAGVTQTPRYLIKTRGQQVTLSCSPISGHRSVSWYQQTPGQGLQFLFEYFSETQRNKGNFPGRFSGRQFSNSRSEMNVSTLELGDSALYLCASSPQTSGGGNEQFFGPGTRLTVL.

The chain carries TRBV5-1 and TRBJ2-5; tentatively, D is TRBD2 (7 bases). Trimming removed 2 bases from V and 5 bases from J, with 13 bases in between. The CDR3 contains 14 residues. The germline gives CDR1 SGHRS, CDR2 YFSETQ. CDR3 amino acids: CASSFQGREETQYF. The DNA of the CDR3 is TGCGCCAGCAGCTTTCAGGGGAGGGAGGAGACCCAGTACTTC.

The V and J genes are TRBV9 and TRBJ1-1; D not certain. The ends were cut back, 0 bases at V and 7 bases at J, with 10 bases in the middle. Germline loops: CDR1 SGDLS, CDR2 YYNGEE. CDR3 length: 13 amino acids. The DNA of the CDR3 is TGTGCCAGCAGCGTAGGGGTGGAGGGTGAAGCTTTCTTT. Residues: CASSVGVEGEAFF.

This clone was picked up one time. Other DNA sequences from this sample encode an identical CDR3 as well. The chain carries TRBV30 and TRBJ2-1, with 12 bases aligning to TRBD2. J lost 2 bases, V lost 8 bases, and 10 bases had no gene match. CDR1 and CDR2 from the germline V gene are GTSNPN and SVGIG (reference sequence). This CDR3 spans 16 amino acids. CDR3 in amino acids: CARLAGVFPPYNEQFF. The CDR3 DNA reads TGTGCCCGACTAGCGGGGGTCTTCCCACCCTACAATGAGCAGTTCTTC.

The sample holds one count of this clone. The genes are TRBV5-8 and TRBJ1-2; possible D gene TRBD1, 6 bases. The CDR3 extends over 15 amino acids. The germline V gene encodes CDR1 SGHTS and CDR2 YDEGEE. Deletions cut 2 bases from V and 4 bases from J, with 15 bases between. DNA of the CDR3: TGTGCCAGCAGCTTAGGTCGACAGGAGACCTATGGCTACACCTTC. Translating gives CASSLGRQETYGYTF. Supplemented by reference TRBV5-8 and TRBJ1-2, the full variable domain reads EAGVTQSPTHLIKTRGQQATLRCSPISGHTSVYWYQQALGLGLQFLLWYDEGEERNRGNFPPRFSGRQFPNYSSELNVNALELEDSALYLCASSLGRQETYGYTFGSGTRLTVV.

This chain uses TRBV4-1 with TRBJ2-3; D not certain. The CDR3 length is 13 residues. V lost 5 bases and J lost 2, with 8 bases in between. The germline V gene encodes CDR1 MGHRA and CDR2 YSYEKL. CDR3 loop: CASSYTATDTQYF. In DNA, the CDR3 is TGCGCCAGCAGCTACACAGCCACAGATACGCAGTATTTT.

The rearrangement links TRBV29-1 to TRBJ1-1; the match to TRBD1 covers 7 bases. Germline V gene lookup returns CDR1 SQVTM and CDR2 ANQGSEA. The V and J ends lost 0 bases and 6 bases, in that order; junction bases with no gene match: 7. This CDR3 contains 14 residues. CDR3 in amino acids: CSVEDGRGAPEAFF. The CDR3 DNA follows: TGCAGCGTTGAAGATGGCAGGGGGGCCCCTGAAGCTTTCTTT.

CDR3 bases: TGTGCCAGCAGTCAGGGGCAGAACACTGAAGCTTTCTTT. Amino acid sequence: CASSQGQNTEAFF. The gene calls are TRBV27 and TRBJ1-1; weak D call: TRBD1 (6 bases). The CDR3 extends over 13 amino acids. Trimming cost V 5 bases and J 1 base, with 8 bases left between them. CDR1 MNHEY and CDR2 SMNVEV come from the germline V gene (reference sequence).

This chain joins TRBV5-1 and TRBJ2-3; 10 nucleotides line up with TRBD1. The germline gives CDR1 SGHRS, CDR2 YFSETQ. The ends lost 4 bases at V and 4 bases at J; junction bases unmatched: 9. This CDR3 is built from 16 residues. The CDR3 spells CASSLGQGGGADTQYF. CDR3 nucleotide sequence: TGCGCCAGCAGCCTAGGACAGGGGGGGGGCGCAGATACGCAGTATTTT.